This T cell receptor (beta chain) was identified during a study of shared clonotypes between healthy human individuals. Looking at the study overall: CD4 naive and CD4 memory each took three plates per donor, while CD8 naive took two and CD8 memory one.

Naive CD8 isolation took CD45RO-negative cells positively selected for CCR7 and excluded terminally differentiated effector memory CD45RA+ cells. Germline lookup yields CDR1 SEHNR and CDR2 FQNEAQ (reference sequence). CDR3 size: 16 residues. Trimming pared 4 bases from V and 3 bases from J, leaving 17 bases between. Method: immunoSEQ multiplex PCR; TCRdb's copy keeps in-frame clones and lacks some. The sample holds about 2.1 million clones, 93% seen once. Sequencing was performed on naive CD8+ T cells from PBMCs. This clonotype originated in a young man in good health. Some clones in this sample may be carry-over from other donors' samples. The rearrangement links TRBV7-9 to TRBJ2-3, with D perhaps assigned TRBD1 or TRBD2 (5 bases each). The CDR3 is CASSSRGLTGTDTQYF. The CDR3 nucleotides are TGTGCCAGCAGCTCTAGGGGTCTGACGGGAACAGATACGCAGTATTTT.